The 24 T cell receptor beta chains below all came from one sample that was sequenced in a study of vaccination and CD4 T cells after COVID-19. Treatment given: roughly 11-day PBMC culture with coronavirus spike peptide pools or control peptides (ViraFEST assay). What these receptors recognize is not known. An Oncomine TCR Beta short-read assay was used to sequence the DNA from cultured CD4+ T cells. MiXCR, applied by TCRdb to the PCR reads, yields one record per CDR3 protein. Of more than 20,000 distinct CDR3 sequences in the sample, under 80% were seen once. Sequencing was performed on CD4+ T cells from blood, cultured in vitro. The receptors were sampled from a human donor who had recovered from COVID-19.

The V gene is TRBV15, the J gene TRBJ2-2; 7 nucleotides match TRBD1. V was clipped by 3 bases and J by 2 bases; unmatched bases: 12. The CDR3 totals 18 residues. CDR1 and CDR2 (germline): LNHNV, YYDKDF (reference sequence). CDR3 in DNA: TGTGCCACCAGCAGGTTATTCCGGGACAGAAAAAACACCGGGGAGCTGTTTTTT. Translated, it gives CATSRLFRDRKNTGELFF.

The chain has TRBV25-1 and TRBJ2-5; possibly TRBD2 for D (5 bases). The CDR3 is 15 residues long. Germline CDR1 and CDR2: MGHDK and SYGVNS. The germline V and J ends were trimmed by 5 bases and 2 bases, with 15 bases remaining between them. The CDR3 here is CASSPSSSRQETQYF. The DNA for the CDR3 is TGTGCCAGCAGTCCTAGCAGCAGTCGGCAAGAGACCCAGTACTTC.

This clonotype has more than one count but fewer than ten. The rearrangement uses TRBV20-1 and TRBJ2-3; 7 bases map to TRBD1. V was clipped by 6 bases and J by 0 bases; unmatched bases: 9. The germline V gene has CDR1 DFQATT and CDR2 SNEGSKA (reference sequence). The CDR3 covers 15 residues. CDR3 protein: CSAINRGASTDTQYF. DNA for the CDR3: TGCAGTGCGATCAACAGGGGCGCTAGCACAGATACGCAGTATTTT.

The chain couples TRBV6-2 or TRBV6-3 to TRBJ1-1; D gene ambiguous. Trimming stripped 0 bases from V and 4 bases from J, with 12 bases between. This CDR3 has 15 residues. From germline, CDR1 is MNHEY and CDR2 SVGEGT. Here the CDR3 DNA reads TGTGCCAGCAGTTACTCGTTTATGGCAAGCACTGAAGCTTTCTTT. Protein sequence: CASSYSFMASTEAFF.

The gene calls are TRBV6-4 and TRBJ2-3; 9 nucleotides match TRBD1. V lost 0 bases, J lost 6 bases, and 4 bases stayed unmatched. Germline lookup yields CDR1 MRHNA and CDR2 SNTAGT. CDR3 length: 15 residues. The CDR3 region is CASSDSTGGADTQYF. In DNA, the CDR3 is TGTGCCAGCAGTGACTCCACAGGGGGCGCGGATACGCAGTATTTT.

The V call is TRBV7-2, the J call TRBJ2-1; D could derive from TRBD1 or TRBD2 (5 bases each). The CDR3 runs to 16 residues. Germline CDR1 reads SGHTA; CDR2 reads FQGNSA. V was shortened by 5 bases and J by 9 bases, with 23 bases between the two germline ends. CDR3 DNA: TGTGCCAGCAGCAGACAGCCGGGACCAGCTGCAGGTGAGCAGTTCTTC. Protein product: CASSRQPGPAAGEQFF.

This chain connects TRBV6-1 to TRBJ1-5; no firm D call. The germline gives CDR1 MNHNS, CDR2 SASEGT. Trimming took off 7 bases at V and 8 bases at J, with 15 bases between the two ends. The CDR3 extends over 13 amino acids. The CDR3 loop is CASTYEPPKPQHF. The CDR3 region has the DNA TGTGCCAGCACCTACGAACCTCCGAAGCCCCAGCATTTT.

J is TRBJ1-6 and V is TRBV20-1; D uncertain. V gave up 4 bases and J gave up 0 bases, with 19 bases separating them. The length of the CDR3 is 18 residues. In germline, CDR1 is DFQATT, CDR2 SNEGSKA (reference sequence). CDR3 DNA: TGCAGTGCTATAAAAGCAGAAACCGCAAGCTCCTATAATTCACCCCTCCACTTT. Protein sequence: CSAIKAETASSYNSPLHF.

This sequence joins TRBV19 and TRBJ1-1; D gene unclear. In germline, CDR1 is LNHDA, CDR2 SQIVND (reference sequence). Trimming stripped 10 bases from V and 5 bases from J, with 11 bases between. This CDR3 region has 11 residues. The CDR3 loop reads CATTLVTEAFF. The CDR3 DNA sequence: TGTGCCACCACGTTAGTGACTGAAGCTTTCTTT.

The table lists this clonotype with a count of one. The gene calls are TRBV30 and TRBJ2-7; 7 bases match TRBD2. V gave up 5 bases and J gave up 4 bases; unmatched junction bases: 5. Germline V gene data show CDR1 as GTSNPN and CDR2 as SVGIG (reference sequence). The CDR3 has 12 amino acids. The CDR3 nucleotides read TGTGCCTGGGCCGGAGCGGGATACGAGCAGTACTTC. Translated, it gives CAWAGAGYEQYF.

In DNA form, the CDR3 reads TGTGCCTGGAAGAAGGGTACAGGCTGGGGGAACACTGAAGCTTTCTTT. It specifies CAWKKGTGWGNTEAFF. The chain joins TRBV30 to TRBJ1-1; the D gene is possibly TRBD1 (5 bases). The CDR3 loop spans 16 amino acids. Germline CDR1 reads GTSNPN; CDR2 reads SVGIG (reference sequence). V was clipped by 4 bases and J by 1 base, with 19 bases between them.

The genes are TRBV6-1 and TRBJ2-3, with 8 nucleotides matching TRBD2. The CDR3 length is 14 residues. Germline CDR1 reads MNHNS; CDR2 reads SASEGT. The ends lost 6 bases at V and 5 bases at J; junction bases unmatched: 7. The CDR3 DNA reads TGTGCCAGCAGACCAGCGGGAGTGGGAGATACGCAGTATTTT. It encodes CASRPAGVGDTQYF.

This clonotype was observed a few times. In DNA, the CDR3 is TGTGCCAGCAGCCGATACTCCGGGACAGGGGACGGCTACACCTTC. Translation: CASSRYSGTGDGYTF. The chain employs TRBV7-2 and TRBJ1-2; 10 bases line up with TRBD1. The CDR3 loop spans 15 amino acids. The germline V gene has CDR1 SGHTA and CDR2 FQGNSA. V gave up 5 bases and J gave up 8 bases; unmatched junction bases: 11.

V usage is TRBV2 and J usage is TRBJ1-6; D remains unclear. Trimming pared 7 bases from V and 8 bases from J, leaving 15 bases between. Germline values: CDR1 SNHLY, CDR2 FYNNEI. The CDR3 consists of 14 residues. CDR3: CASTVDGEDSPLHF. In nucleotides, the CDR3 is TGTGCCAGCACCGTGGACGGAGAAGATTCACCCCTCCACTTT. The variable domain in full, with the rest retrieved from reference TRBV2 and TRBJ1-6, is EPEVTQTPSHQVTQMGQEVILRCVPISNHLYFYWYRQILGQKVEFLVSFYNNEISEKSEIFDDQFSVERPDGSNFTLKIRSTKLEDSAMYFCASTVDGEDSPLHFGNGTRLTVT.

The V and J genes are TRBV20-1 and TRBJ1-5; TRBD1 matches 9 bases. CDR1 and CDR2 (germline): DFQATT, SNEGSKA (reference sequence). J lost 0 bases, V lost 5 bases, and 8 bases had no gene match. This CDR3 spans 16 amino acids. CDR3 in DNA: TGCAGTGCTGGGGGACAGGGACACCATAGCAATCAGCCCCAGCATTTT. It codes for CSAGGQGHHSNQPQHF.

Written as DNA, the CDR3 is TGTGCCAGCAGTTACGGGACCGGGAACACCGGGGAGCTGTTTTTT. It encodes CASSYGTGNTGELFF. The chain joins TRBV6-5 to TRBJ2-2; the D call may be TRBD1 or TRBD2 (5 bases each). The CDR3 loop spans 15 amino acids. The germline gives CDR1 MNHEY, CDR2 SVGAGI. V shed 2 bases and J shed 1 base, with 8 bases lying between them.

The chain is built from TRBV2 and TRBJ2-3, with D possibly TRBD2 on 6 matching bases. Trimming cost V 2 bases and J 0 bases, with 15 bases left between them. Germline V gene lookup returns CDR1 SNHLY and CDR2 FYNNEI. This CDR3 has 17 amino acids. The CDR3 sequence: CASSEYKRVASTDTQYF. Written as DNA, the CDR3 is TGTGCCAGCAGTGAATATAAGCGGGTTGCTAGCACAGATACGCAGTATTTT.

The chain couples TRBV5-4 to TRBJ2-5, with 16 bases aligning to TRBD2. Germline V gene sequence: CDR1 SGHNT, CDR2 YYREEE (reference sequence). The CDR3 is 17 amino acids. J lost 5 bases, V lost 0 bases, and 4 bases had no gene match. Here the CDR3 DNA reads TGTGCCAGCAGCTTGGCCGGGACTAGCGGGAGGGAGGAGACCCAGTACTTC. It translates to CASSLAGTSGREETQYF.

This chain uses TRBV19 with TRBJ1-1; D gene ambiguous. CDR1 and CDR2 (germline): LNHDA, SQIVND (reference sequence). There are 11 residues in the CDR3. As DNA, the CDR3 is TGTGCTACCCACCTCCAGACTGAAGCTTTCTTT. It translates to CATHLQTEAFF.

The V call is TRBV24-1, the J call TRBJ2-3; no firm D call. CDR3 length: 15 amino acids. The germline V and J ends were trimmed by 3 bases and 0 bases, with 9 bases remaining between them. Germline CDR1 reads KGHDR; CDR2 reads SFDVKD. As DNA, the CDR3 is TGTGCCACCAGTGATCACCACTATAGCACAGATACGCAGTATTTT. The encoded protein is CATSDHHYSTDTQYF.

This clonotype showed up just once. The chain's CDR3 is CASSTGAAGNTIYF. DNA for the CDR3: TGTGCCAGTAGTACAGGGGCGGCTGGAAACACCATATATTTT. The V call is TRBV19, the J call TRBJ1-3; possible D gene TRBD1, 6 bases. V shed 4 bases and J shed 2 bases, with 9 bases lying between them. The CDR3 runs 14 residues. CDR1 and CDR2 from the germline V gene are LNHDA and SQIVND (reference sequence).

J is TRBJ2-3 and V is TRBV7-2; the match to TRBD1 covers 8 bases. Unmatched junction bases numbered 7, after V lost 2 bases and J lost 9 bases. The germline gives CDR1 SGHTA, CDR2 FQGNSA. The CDR3 sequence is 14 residues long. CDR3 nucleotides: TGTGCCAGCAGCTTACACGGGACAGGTGGGACGCAGTATTTT. Encoded protein: CASSLHGTGGTQYF.

The rearrangement links TRBV25-1 to TRBJ2-5, with a tentative D call TRBD2 (6 bases). The CDR3 is 14 amino acids. V was shortened by 4 bases and J by 1 base, with 10 bases between the two germline ends. CDR1 is MGHDK and CDR2 is SYGVNS in the germline V gene. The CDR3 spells CASSGERAQETQYF. As DNA, the CDR3 is TGTGCCAGCAGTGGGGAGCGGGCCCAAGAGACCCAGTACTTC.

The rearrangement links TRBV7-9 to TRBJ2-2; D call uncertain. This CDR3 has 14 amino acids. V was shortened by 3 bases and J by 10 bases, with 15 bases between the two germline ends. Germline loops: CDR1 SEHNR, CDR2 FQNEAQ (reference sequence). CDR3 nucleotide sequence: TGTGCCAGCAGCTTTAAGGGCCCCGACGAGGAGCTGTTTTTT. Encoded protein: CASSFKGPDEELFF. The full variable domain, its missing parts supplied by reference TRBV7-9 and TRBJ2-2, is DTGVSQNPRHKITKRGQNVTFRCDPISEHNRLYWYRQTLGQGPEFLTYFQNEAQLEKSRLLSDRFSAERPKGSFSTLEIQRTEQGDSAMYLCASSFKGPDEELFFGEGSRLTVL.